This T cell receptor (beta chain) was captured by sequencing in a study of T-cell reconstitution after alpha-beta-depleted transplantation in children. This clonotype came up many times. Its antigen is unidentified. This sample's TCRbeta library carried unique molecular identifier barcodes. MiXCR was run by TCRdb on the PCR reads, yielding one entry per CDR3 protein. The table lists hundreds of thousands of distinct CDR3 sequences, roughly 14% of them singletons. Whole-study findings and limits: Once a year had passed after transplant, T-cell counts and diversity came mostly from newly produced T cells. It was reported that alpha-beta T cells came from several hundred expanded graft clones (about two months after transplant). Surviving recipient cells, namely T cells and thymic progenitors, were the source of high day-60 TCRbeta diversity in some patients.

The receptor's source is a girl aged 2 to 9 with congenital amegakaryocytic thrombocytopenia, due to receive a stem cell transplant. Sample: PBMCs, taken before TCRalphabeta/CD19-depleted stem cell transplant.

The CDR3 nucleotides are TGCAGTGCTAGTGGGCGGGAGTCCTACAATGAGCAGTTCTTC. Translating it yields CSASGRESYNEQFF. This sequence joins TRBV20-1 and TRBJ2-1; 7 bases line up with TRBD2. The CDR3 extends over 14 amino acids. V lost 3 bases, J lost 1 base, and 3 bases stayed unmatched. The V gene's germline CDR1 is DFQATT and CDR2 SNEGSKA (reference sequence).